Following are 4 T cell receptor beta chains from one sample sequenced in a study of blood T cells in healthy people across ages. The second PCR ran about 6 to 11 cycles with a sample-barcoded 5' primer and J-beta primers. TCRdb reanalysed the 5' RACE reads using MiXCR and keeps one entry per CDR3 protein. The sample holds roughly 550,000 distinct CDR3 sequences; more than 20% are singletons and the top ten take approximately 8.7%. The same sample was also used in a study of T cells of mothers and their children.

Material for sequencing was blood. These receptors were collected from a boy younger than 18 in good health.

This clonotype was found a few times. The chain carries TRBV3-1 and TRBJ2-5; D remains unclear. Trimming cost V 1 base and J 5 bases, with 5 bases left between them. In germline, CDR1 is LGHDT, CDR2 YNNKEL (reference sequence). The CDR3 covers 12 residues. The CDR3: CASSQAVETQYF. The DNA of the CDR3 is TGTGCCAGCAGCCAAGCAGTGGAGACCCAGTACTTC.

The table lists this clonotype with a count of one. CDR3 sequence: CASSADMAGSTEAFF. As DNA, the CDR3 is TGTGCCAGCAGCGCAGACATGGCAGGGAGCACTGAAGCTTTCTTT. The V and J genes are TRBV3-1 and TRBJ1-1, with D perhaps matching TRBD1 (5 bases). The CDR3 contains 15 residues. Germline CDR1 reads LGHDT; CDR2 reads YNNKEL (reference sequence). The V and J ends lost 5 bases and 4 bases respectively, with 17 bases between them. Combining the CDR3 with reference TRBV3-1 and TRBJ1-1 gives the whole variable domain DTAVSQTPKYLVTQMGNDKSIKCEQNLGHDTMYWYKQDSKKFLKIMFSYNNKELIINETVPNRFSPKSPDKAHLNLHINSLELGDSAVYFCASSADMAGSTEAFFGQGTRLTVV.

DNA of the CDR3: TGTGCCAGCAGTGAAGCAGGCTTAGTCTCTAACACCGGGGAGCTGTTTTTT. As protein: CASSEAGLVSNTGELFF. The chain couples TRBV2 to TRBJ2-2; no firm D call. The germline CDR1 and CDR2 sequences are SNHLY and FYNNEI. With 0 bases removed from V and 2 bases from J, the gap between germline ends came to 13 bases. The CDR3 is made up of 17 amino acids.

This clonotype was detected a few times. The CDR3 reads CSAVGTLHEQYF. Here the CDR3 DNA reads TGCAGTGCCGTCGGGACTCTCCACGAGCAGTACTTC. The chain is built from TRBV20-1 and TRBJ2-7, with D maybe TRBD2 (6 bases). Trimming removed 6 bases from V and 5 bases from J, with 14 bases in between. The CDR3 spans 12 residues. CDR1 and CDR2 (germline): DFQATT, SNEGSKA (reference sequence).